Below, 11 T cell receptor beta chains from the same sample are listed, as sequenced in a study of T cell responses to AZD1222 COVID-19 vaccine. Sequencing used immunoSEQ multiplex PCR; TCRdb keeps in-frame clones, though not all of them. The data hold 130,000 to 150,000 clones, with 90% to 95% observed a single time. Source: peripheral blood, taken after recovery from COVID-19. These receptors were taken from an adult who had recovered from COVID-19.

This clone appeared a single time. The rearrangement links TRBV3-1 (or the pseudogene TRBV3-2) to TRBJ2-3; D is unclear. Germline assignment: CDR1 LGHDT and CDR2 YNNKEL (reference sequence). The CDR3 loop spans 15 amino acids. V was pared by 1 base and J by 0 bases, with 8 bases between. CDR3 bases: TGTGCCAGCAGCCAAGTACCTACTAGCACAGATACGCAGTATTTT. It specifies CASSQVPTSTDTQYF.

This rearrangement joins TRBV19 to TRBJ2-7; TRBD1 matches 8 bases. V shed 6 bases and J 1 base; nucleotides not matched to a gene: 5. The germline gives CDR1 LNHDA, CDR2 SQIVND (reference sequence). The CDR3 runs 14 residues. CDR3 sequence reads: CASSWTGQSYEQYF. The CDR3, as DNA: TGTGCCAGTAGCTGGACAGGGCAATCCTACGAGCAGTACTTC.

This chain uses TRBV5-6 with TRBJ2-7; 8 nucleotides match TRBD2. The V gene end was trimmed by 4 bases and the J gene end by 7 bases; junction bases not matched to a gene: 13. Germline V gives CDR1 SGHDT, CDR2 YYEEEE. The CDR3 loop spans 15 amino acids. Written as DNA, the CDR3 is TGTGCCAGCAGCACCGGACTAGCTGGGAGTGGGGAGCAGTACTTC. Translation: CASSTGLAGSGEQYF.

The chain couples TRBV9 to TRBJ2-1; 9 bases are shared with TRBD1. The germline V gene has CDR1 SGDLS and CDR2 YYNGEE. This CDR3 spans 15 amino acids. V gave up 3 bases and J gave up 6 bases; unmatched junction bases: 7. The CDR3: CASSGGDRDGNEQFF. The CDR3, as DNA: TGTGCCAGCAGCGGGGGGGACAGGGATGGCAATGAGCAGTTCTTC.

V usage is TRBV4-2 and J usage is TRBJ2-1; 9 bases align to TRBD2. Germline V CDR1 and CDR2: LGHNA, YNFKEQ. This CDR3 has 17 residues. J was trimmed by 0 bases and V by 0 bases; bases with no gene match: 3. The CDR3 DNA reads TGTGCCAGCAGCCAAGACAATAGCGGGAGCTCCTACAATGAGCAGTTCTTC. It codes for CASSQDNSGSSYNEQFF.

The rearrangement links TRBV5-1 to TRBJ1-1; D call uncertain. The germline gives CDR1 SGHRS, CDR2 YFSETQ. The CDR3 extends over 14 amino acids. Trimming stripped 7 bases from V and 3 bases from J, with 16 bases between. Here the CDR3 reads CASADRSPHTEAFF. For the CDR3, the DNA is TGCGCCAGCGCGGATAGGAGTCCTCACACTGAAGCTTTCTTT.

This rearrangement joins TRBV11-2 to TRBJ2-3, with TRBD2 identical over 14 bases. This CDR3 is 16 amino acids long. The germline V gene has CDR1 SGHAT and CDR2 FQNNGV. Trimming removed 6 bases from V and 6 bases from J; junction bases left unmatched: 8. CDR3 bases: TGTGCCAGCAGTCTTCCGACTAGCGGGAGGGCCGATACGCAGTATTTT. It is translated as CASSLPTSGRADTQYF.

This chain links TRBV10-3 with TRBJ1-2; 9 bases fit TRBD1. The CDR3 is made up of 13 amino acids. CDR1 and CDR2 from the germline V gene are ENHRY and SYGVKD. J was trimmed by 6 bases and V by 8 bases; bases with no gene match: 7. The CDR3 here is CAIQGQGGNGYTF. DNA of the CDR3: TGTGCCATCCAGGGACAGGGTGGGAATGGCTACACCTTC.

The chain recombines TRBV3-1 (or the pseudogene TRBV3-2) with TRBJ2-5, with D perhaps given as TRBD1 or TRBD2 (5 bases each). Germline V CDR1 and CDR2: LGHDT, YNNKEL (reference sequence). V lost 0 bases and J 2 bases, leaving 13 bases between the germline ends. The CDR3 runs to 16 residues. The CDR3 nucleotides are TGTGCCAGCAGCCAAGATCTTAGGGACGGGCAAGAGACCCAGTACTTC. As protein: CASSQDLRDGQETQYF.

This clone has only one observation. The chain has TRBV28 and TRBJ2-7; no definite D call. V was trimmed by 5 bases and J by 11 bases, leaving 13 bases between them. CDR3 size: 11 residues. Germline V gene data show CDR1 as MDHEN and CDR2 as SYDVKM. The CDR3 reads CASSGNIGEYF. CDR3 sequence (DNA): TGTGCCAGCAGTGGAAATATTGGGGAGTACTTC.

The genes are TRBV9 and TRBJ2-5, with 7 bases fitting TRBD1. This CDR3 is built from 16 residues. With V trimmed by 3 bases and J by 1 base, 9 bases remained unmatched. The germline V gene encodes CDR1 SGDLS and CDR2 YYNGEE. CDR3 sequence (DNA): TGTGCCAGCAGCGCCGGGACCGGGACAGCCCAAGAGACCCAGTACTTC. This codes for CASSAGTGTAQETQYF.